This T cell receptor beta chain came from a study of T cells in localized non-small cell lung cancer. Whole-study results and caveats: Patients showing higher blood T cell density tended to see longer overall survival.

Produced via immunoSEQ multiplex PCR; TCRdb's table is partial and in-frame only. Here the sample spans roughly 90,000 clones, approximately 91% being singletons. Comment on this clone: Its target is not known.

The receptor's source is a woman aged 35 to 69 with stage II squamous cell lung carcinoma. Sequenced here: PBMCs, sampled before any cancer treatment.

The DNA of the CDR3 is TGTGCCAGCAGCAAGTGGGGGAACACTGAAGCTTTCTTT. It yields the protein CASSKWGNTEAFF. The chain joins TRBV7-9 to TRBJ1-1; D remains ambiguous. CDR3 length: 13 residues. Germline loops: CDR1 SEHNR, CDR2 FQNEAQ (reference sequence). Trimming took off 5 bases at V and 1 base at J, with 8 bases between the two ends.